This TCR beta chain was observed in a study of blood T cell repertoires in COVID-19. Study-level background: The origin of the acute and convalescent COVID-19 samples was the United States, Italy and Spain. Nucleic acid was either cDNA or gDNA, and it came from T cells, B-cell-depleted T cells, or PBMCs.

Authors' processing steps: Amplification of reference gene primers provided the estimated nucleated cell counts. The data were produced by immunoSEQ multiplex PCR, yet TCRdb's version contains in-frame clones alone and is incomplete. V and J calls plus clone size are reproduced from that table; the DNA served to infer D and trimming. The table records approximately 250,000 clones, around 89% of them present only once. The age range of participants was 18 to 89 years, with residence in under 30 US areas. The sequencing sample was made of PBMCs or T cells enriched from blood (not recorded which). This sequence originates from a middle-aged woman with acute COVID-19.

In nucleotides, the CDR3 is TGTGCCAGCAGCTTATGGGGAGCTAATTCAGATACGCAGTATTTT. It codes for CASSLWGANSDTQYF. The chain uses TRBV5-6 and TRBJ2-3; TRBD2 might be the D (5 bases). The V and J ends lost 2 bases and 4 bases respectively, with 14 bases between them. The CDR3 has 15 amino acids. The germline V gene encodes CDR1 SGHDT and CDR2 YYEEEE.